The rows below give T cell receptor beta chains drawn from one sample of a study of neurological immune-mediated disorders. Each CDR3 protein gets one entry after TCRdb re-called the 5' RACE reads with MiXCR. This table holds 39,000 or so distinct CDR3 sequences, roughly 4.8% found once. Sequenced: CD4+ T cells from blood. The receptors shown here come from a man younger than 35 in good health. Both conserved end residues are part of each CDR3. The D gene is left open where the match is weak. Size tells how often a clone was seen (once, few, many) or the class of an expanded clone, and some rows leave it out.

j_gene,abundance,d_gene,v_gene,CDR3nt,CDR3aa
TRBJ1-4,NA,NA,TRBV4-3,TGCGCCAGCAGCCAAGATTGGGGGGTAGAAAAACTGTTTTTT,CASSQDWGVEKLFF
TRBJ1-6,many,NA,TRBV7-9,TGTGCCAGCAGCCGATTAACGAATTCACCCCTCCACTTT,CASSRLTNSPLHF
TRBJ1-2,many,NA,TRBV4-1,TGCGCCAGCAGCCAAACTCCACCCTCTTTCGGCTACACCTTC,CASSQTPPSFGYTF
TRBJ2-5,many,NA,TRBV7-9,TGTGCCAGCAGCACCTGGACAGCGTCGGAGACCCAGTACTTC,CASSTWTASETQYF
TRBJ2-3,many,TRBD2,TRBV6-5,TGTGCCAGCAGTTACTCATTAGCGGGGGGCTTGGATACGCAGTATTTT,CASSYSLAGGLDTQYF
TRBJ2-7,many,NA,TRBV20-1,TGCAGTGCTAGCGGTGTCAGCTACGAGCAGTACTTC,CSASGVSYEQYF
TRBJ2-3,many,NA,TRBV20-1,TGCAGTGCTAGGAGGCCGGGCGGGGAGTTCACAGATACGCAGTATTTT,CSARRPGGEFTDTQYF
TRBJ2-3,many,NA,TRBV6-2/TRBV6-3,TGTGCCAGCACCCAGGTGGGGGAAGATACGCAGTATTTT,CASTQVGEDTQYF
TRBJ2-7,many,TRBD1,TRBV20-1,TGCAGTGCTGGCCGGACAGGTTCCTACGAGCAGTACTTC,CSAGRTGSYEQYF
TRBJ2-1,many,NA,TRBV2,TGTGCCAGCAGTAGAGACAGTCGACGCTACAATGAGCAGTTCTTC,CASSRDSRRYNEQFF
TRBJ2-2,many,NA,TRBV5-6,TGTGCCAGCAGCTTGGGACCCACCGGGGAGCTGTTTTTT,CASSLGPTGELFF
TRBJ1-1,many,NA,TRBV5-1,TGCGCCAGCAGCTTGGACCGGATTGGGGACACTGAAGCTTTCTTT,CASSLDRIGDTEAFF
TRBJ2-1,many,NA,TRBV11-2,TGTGCCAGCAGCCAAGACAGGCTTTTCTACAATGAGCAGTTCTTC,CASSQDRLFYNEQFF
TRBJ1-3,many,NA,TRBV10-3,TGTGCCATCAGTGGCGGACCCCAGGATTTCTCTGGAAACACCATATATTTT,CAISGGPQDFSGNTIYF
TRBJ2-1,many,NA,TRBV3-1,TGTGCCAGCAGTCTAGGATGGTACGGAAGCTCCTACAATGAGCAGTTCTTC,CASSLGWYGSSYNEQFF
TRBJ2-1,many,NA,TRBV6-5,TGTGCCAGCAGTTACTCTGGGGGGAACTACAATGAGCAGTTCTTC,CASSYSGGNYNEQFF
TRBJ1-2,many,NA,TRBV18,TGTGCCAGCTCAGTCCGTCAGGGAGGGAACTATGGCTACACCTTC,CASSVRQGGNYGYTF
TRBJ2-7,NA,NA,TRBV7-2,TGTGCCAGCAGCGTAGGGCCCTACGAGCAGTACTTC,CASSVGPYEQYF
TRBJ1-5,medium-sized,NA,TRBV6-5,TGTGCCAGCAGCCGGAACAGGGAATCCAATCAGCCCCAGCATTTT,CASSRNRESNQPQHF
TRBJ2-1,many,NA,TRBV25-1,TGTGCCAGCAGTGAATTGGACAGACCTTACAATGAGCAGTTCTTC,CASSELDRPYNEQFF
TRBJ2-3,many,TRBD2,TRBV7-2,TGTGCCAGCAGCTTACGCCTCGGGGCGGGGGGCACAGATACGCAGTATTTT,CASSLRLGAGGTDTQYF
TRBJ2-3,many,NA,TRBV6-1,TGTGCCAGCAGTGATTTAGGAGGGGGCACGCAGTATTTT,CASSDLGGGTQYF